This is a list of T cell receptor beta chains from one sample in a study of CD8 T cells in ankylosing spondylitis. Via MiXCR, TCRdb re-called the 5' RACE reads, giving one row per CDR3 protein. In the table there are approximately 540,000 distinct CDR3 sequences, 9.5% to 15% of which are singletons. The material sequenced was blood, either unsorted or a sorted T cell fraction (not recorded which). The source of these receptors is a male donor with ankylosing spondylitis. CDR3s include the opening cysteine and the closing phenylalanine or tryptophan.

CDR3 protein: CASSSQFRTSGIFNEQFF; V gene: TRBV11-2
CDR3 protein: CASSFSGTLNTEAFF; V gene: TRBV5-1
CDR3 protein: CASSEAIGRAGAGELFF; V gene: TRBV6-1
CDR3 protein: CAVREAQQETQYF; V gene: TRBV5-1
CDR3 protein: CAWSSTTVMPQYF; V gene: TRBV30
CDR3 protein: CASSFPNTGELFF; V gene: TRBV11-1
CDR3 protein: CSARTSGQTDTQYF; V gene: TRBV20-1
CDR3 protein: CASSFGGLRGQPQHF; V gene: TRBV7-9
CDR3 protein: CASSLGTSPRPSYEQYF; V gene: TRBV7-2
CDR3 protein: CATSRGLAGAGTQYF; V gene: TRBV15
CDR3 protein: CASSPEGLGQETQYF; V gene: TRBV7-9
CDR3 protein: CSASLGRDTTTGELFF; V gene: TRBV20-1
CDR3 protein: CSVDREAGEAFF; V gene: TRBV29-1
CDR3 protein: CASSAEGQGKVRAFF; V gene: TRBV9
CDR3 protein: CSARDRASGITDTQYF; V gene: TRBV20-1